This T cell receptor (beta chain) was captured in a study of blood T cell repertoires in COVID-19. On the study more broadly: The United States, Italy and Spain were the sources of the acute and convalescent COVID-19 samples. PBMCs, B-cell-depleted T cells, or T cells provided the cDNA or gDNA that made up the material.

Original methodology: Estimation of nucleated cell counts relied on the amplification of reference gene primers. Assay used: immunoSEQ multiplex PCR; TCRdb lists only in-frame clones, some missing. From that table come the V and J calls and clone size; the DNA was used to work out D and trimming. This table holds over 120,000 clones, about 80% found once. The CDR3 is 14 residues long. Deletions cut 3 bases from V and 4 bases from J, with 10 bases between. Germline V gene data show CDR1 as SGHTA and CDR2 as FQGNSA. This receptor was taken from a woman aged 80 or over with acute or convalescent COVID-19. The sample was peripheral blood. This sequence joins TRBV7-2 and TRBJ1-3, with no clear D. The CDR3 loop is CASSLTTTGNTIYF. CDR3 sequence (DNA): TGTGCCAGCAGCTTGACCACTACCGGAAACACCATATATTTT.